This paragraph reports one T cell receptor (beta chain). Profiling relied on immunoSEQ multiplex PCR, and the TCRdb table lists in-frame clones only, not all of them. The repertoire has 100,000 or so clones, roughly 87% of them found once; the top ten carry about 15%. This record comes from a study of T cell responses to AZD1222 COVID-19 vaccine. Per the germline V gene, CDR1 is MNHNS and CDR2 is SASEGT. The CDR3 has 15 amino acids. With 0 bases removed from V and 3 bases from J, the gap between germline ends came to 11 bases. The V gene is TRBV6-1, the J gene TRBJ1-2; maybe TRBD1 (5 bases). This material consisted of peripheral blood, taken on day 0 of AZD1222 vaccination. This clonotype originated in an adult in good health. The CDR3 protein is CASSEAPQGHYGYTF. The CDR3 DNA is TGTGCCAGCAGTGAAGCGCCCCAGGGCCACTATGGCTACACCTTC.